This TCR beta chain was recorded in a study of blood T cell repertoires in COVID-19. Study in general: Sites in the United States, Italy and Spain provided acute and convalescent COVID-19 samples. PBMCs, B-cell-depleted T cells, or T cells provided the cDNA or gDNA that made up the material.

In the original workflow: Estimation of nucleated cell counts relied on the amplification of reference gene primers. Produced via immunoSEQ multiplex PCR; TCRdb's table is partial and in-frame only. The DNA was the basis for D and trimming; V, J and clone size are from that table. The sample shows about 200,000 clones, 81% of them seen only once. V was pared by 0 bases and J by 6 bases, with 14 bases between. The CDR3 totals 15 residues. Per the germline V gene, CDR1 is SGHDN and CDR2 is FVKESK. This chain connects TRBV14 to TRBJ1-1, with unresolved D. The sequenced sample was peripheral blood. The clonotype comes from an elderly woman with acute or convalescent COVID-19. The CDR3 nucleotides are TGTGCCAGCAGCCAAGAGGTGCGTTTGGGCGCTGAAGCTTTCTTT. This encodes CASSQEVRLGAEAFF.